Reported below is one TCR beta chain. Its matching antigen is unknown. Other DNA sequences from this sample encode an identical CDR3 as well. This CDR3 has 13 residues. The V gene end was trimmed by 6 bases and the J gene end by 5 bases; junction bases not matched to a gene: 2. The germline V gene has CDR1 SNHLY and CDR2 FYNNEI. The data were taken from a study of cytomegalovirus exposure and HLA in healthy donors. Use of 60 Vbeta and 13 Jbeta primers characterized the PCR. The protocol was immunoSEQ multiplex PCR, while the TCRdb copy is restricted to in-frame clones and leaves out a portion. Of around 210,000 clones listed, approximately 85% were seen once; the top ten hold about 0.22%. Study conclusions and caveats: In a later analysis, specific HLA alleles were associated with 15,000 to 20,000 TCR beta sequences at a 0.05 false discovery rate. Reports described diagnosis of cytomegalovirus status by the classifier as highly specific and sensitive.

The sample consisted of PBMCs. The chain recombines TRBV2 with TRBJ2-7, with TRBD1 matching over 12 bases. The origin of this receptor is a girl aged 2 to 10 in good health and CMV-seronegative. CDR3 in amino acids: CASRGTGGDEQYF. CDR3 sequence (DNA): TGTGCCAGCAGGGGGACAGGGGGCGACGAGCAGTACTTC.